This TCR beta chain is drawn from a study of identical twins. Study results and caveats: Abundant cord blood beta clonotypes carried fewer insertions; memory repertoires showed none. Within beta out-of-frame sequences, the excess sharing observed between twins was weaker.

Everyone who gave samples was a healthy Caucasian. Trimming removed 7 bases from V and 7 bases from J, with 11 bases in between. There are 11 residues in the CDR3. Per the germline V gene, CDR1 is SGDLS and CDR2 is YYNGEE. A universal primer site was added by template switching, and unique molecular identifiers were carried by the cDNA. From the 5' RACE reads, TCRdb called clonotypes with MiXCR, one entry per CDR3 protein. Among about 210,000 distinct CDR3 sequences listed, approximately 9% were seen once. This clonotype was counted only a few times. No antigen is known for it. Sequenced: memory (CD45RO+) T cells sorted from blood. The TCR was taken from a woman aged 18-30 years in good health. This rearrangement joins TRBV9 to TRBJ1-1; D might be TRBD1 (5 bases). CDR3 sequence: CASSKGIEAFF. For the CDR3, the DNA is TGTGCCAGCTCTAAGGGGATTGAAGCTTTCTTT.